This TCR beta chain originates from a study of early T cells in non-severe SARS-CoV-2 infection. On the study more broadly: The authors sequenced bulk RNA from unsorted whole blood, leaving chains unpaired. Study-level results: Matches to VDJdb favored anti-spike CD8 responses and missed private and CD4 specificities.

The V gene end was trimmed by 4 bases and the J gene end by 6 bases; junction bases not matched to a gene: 6. In germline, CDR1 is SGHAT, CDR2 FQNNGV. This CDR3 has 15 residues. Unique molecular identifiers (one per individual cDNA molecule) were attached. TCRdb re-called the 5' RACE reads through MiXCR, storing one row per CDR3 protein. The table has 25,000 to 35,000 distinct CDR3 sequences, under 7.5% seen once. A few counts support this clonotype. Antigen unknown. Sequenced material: whole blood. The clonotype originates from an adult who was a healthcare worker with PCR-confirmed SARS-CoV-2 infection or an uninfected control (not recorded which). J is TRBJ2-2 and V is TRBV11-2, with 9 positions matching TRBD1. The CDR3 loop reads CASSSTGQGAGELFF. The CDR3 DNA reads as TGTGCCAGCAGCTCCACGGGACAGGGCGCCGGGGAGCTGTTTTTT.